This T cell receptor (beta chain) is drawn from a study of T cell responses to AZD1222 COVID-19 vaccine. Looking at the study overall: Timing groups of about 4 and about 12 weeks for second doses were pooled.

Concerning this clone: The antigen is unknown.

Regarding the study as a whole: Every sample of the repertoires postdated the peak T cell response. CD4 TCRs linked to vaccination spanned spike, dominating at 160-218 and 743-854. It should be noted that donors were predominantly white British and more often female, and clonal diversity was possibly underestimated.

Data came from immunoSEQ multiplex PCR; TCRdb stores just in-frame clones and leaves some out. The profile covers 90,000 to 150,000 clones, with about 90% appearing a single time and around 10% taken by the ten largest. Between the trimmed V and J ends, which lost 3 bases and 5 bases, there was a span of 13 bases. The length of the CDR3 is 14 residues. Germline-derived CDR1 and CDR2 are KGHSH and LQKENI. The sample consisted of peripheral blood, taken on day 0 of AZD1222 vaccination. The source of this sequence is an adult in good health. This chain joins TRBV18 and TRBJ1-1, with D perhaps TRBD1 (5 bases). The CDR3 nucleotides read TGTGCCAGCTCACCCGAGTTGGGGGTAACTGAAGCTTTCTTT. It is translated as CASSPELGVTEAFF.